This TCR beta chain stems from a study of spatial heterogeneity in lung cancer. Overall study context: An average of more than ten raw reads was observed per unique TCR and UMI combination.

Trimming took 6 bases from V and 6 from J; bases not matched to a gene: 8. CDR1 and CDR2 (germline): MNHEY, SVGEGT. The CDR3 spans 14 residues. TCRdb re-derived calls from the 5' RACE reads in MiXCR, one entry per CDR3 protein. The repertoire holds about 3,800 distinct CDR3 sequences, with around 8.2% as singletons. Time point indicated: sample taken at primary tumor resection. No cell sorting; template was whole RNA from tumor, lung tissue or PBMC. The donors comprised approximately 75 untreated early-stage non-small cell lung cancer patients. This clonotype has ten or more counts. The clonotype comes from a female donor with early-stage non-small cell lung cancer. The sequences come from PBMCs, collected at surgery. V gene TRBV6-2 or TRBV6-3 combines with J gene TRBJ1-2; 9 nucleotides match TRBD1. CDR3 sequence: CASSPWTGVNGYTF. The CDR3 region has the DNA TGTGCCAGCAGCCCATGGACAGGGGTTAATGGCTACACCTTC.